The 26 T cell receptor beta chains listed next were all sequenced from one sample in a study of T-cell memory formation after mild COVID-19 (dated by TCRdb to the early 2020s). Receptors were amplified or captured by 5' RACE. The instrument given in TCRdb is Illumina NovaSeq 6000. TCRdb handled the public reads itself, with Q25 trimming in fastp and clone calling in MiXCR, and kept productive beta chains. When rows share a CDR3 protein, they turn into one entry using the most common DNA and genes. The sample data list 450,000 or so distinct CDR3 sequences, and 20% of these were observed just once. Roughly 8.4% of the sample is taken by the ten largest. Material for sequencing was PBMCs or a T cell subset sorted from them (not recorded which). The source of these receptors is an adult woman who had mild COVID-19 (a few samples of this study predate the infection). The sample titles of this study are shuffled in the database, so cell type and time point are left out; the donor was told from shared clones.

This clonotype has at least ten counts. The V call is TRBV6-5, the J call TRBJ2-2; 9 nucleotides align to TRBD2. V lost 1 base, J lost 0 bases, and 9 bases stayed unmatched. The CDR3 runs to 19 residues. The V gene's germline CDR1 is MNHEY and CDR2 SVGAGI. The CDR3 coding sequence is TGTGCCAGCAGTTACTACGAGCCTAGCGGGGATACGAACACCGGGGAGCTGTTTTTT. Protein sequence: CASSYYEPSGDTNTGELFF.

This clonotype was recorded a few times. The chain carries TRBV7-6 and TRBJ2-5; weak D call: TRBD2 (5 bases). In germline, CDR1 is SGHVS, CDR2 FNYEAQ. The V gene lost 5 bases and the J gene lost 5 bases, with 18 bases spanning the gap. The CDR3 contains 15 residues. CDR3 DNA: TGTGCCAGCAGCCTACTAACAGAAGCGGTCGAGACCCAGTACTTC. This sequence encodes CASSLLTEAVETQYF.

The CDR3 here is CASSPNGGFGYGYTF. The CDR3 DNA reads as TGTGCCAGCTCACCAAACGGGGGATTCGGCTATGGCTACACCTTC. The gene calls are TRBV18 and TRBJ1-2, with TRBD1 as a possible D gene (5 bases). With 2 bases removed from V and 4 bases from J, the gap between germline ends came to 14 bases. The germline gives CDR1 KGHSH, CDR2 LQKENI. The CDR3 is made up of 15 amino acids.

Here the CDR3 reads CASSLAGLQAYEQYF. CDR3 nucleotides: TGTGCCAGCAGCTTAGCGGGACTCCAGGCCTACGAGCAGTACTTC. This rearrangement joins TRBV7-2 to TRBJ2-7; D may be TRBD2 (6 bases). The ends were cut back, 0 bases at V and 2 bases at J, with 11 bases in the middle. This CDR3 comprises 15 residues. CDR1 and CDR2 from the germline V gene are SGHTA and FQGNSA. Supplemented by reference TRBV7-2 and TRBJ2-7, the full variable domain reads GAGVSQSPSNKVTEKGKDVELRCDPISGHTALYWYRQSLGQGLEFLIYFQGNSAPDKSGLPSDRFSAERTGGSVSTLTIQRTQQEDSAVYLCASSLAGLQAYEQYFGPGTRLTVT.

The chain is built from TRBV5-1 and TRBJ2-1; TRBD2 matches 7 bases. This CDR3 contains 16 residues. The germline V gene encodes CDR1 SGHRS and CDR2 YFSETQ. The junction had 10 bases not matched to a gene; V was cut back by 4 bases and J by 3 bases. The CDR3 DNA sequence: TGCGCCAGCAGCCAGGCCGGGGACTACCTCTACAATGAGCAGTTCTTC. Translation gives CASSQAGDYLYNEQFF.

The sample holds many counts of this clonotype. The chain combines TRBV6-5 with TRBJ1-2; D is uncertain. V was clipped by 4 bases and J by 4 bases, with 10 bases between them. The CDR3 is made up of 13 amino acids. The germline gives CDR1 MNHEY, CDR2 SVGAGI. CDR3 residues: CASSFEGRYGYTF. CDR3 in DNA: TGTGCCAGCAGTTTCGAGGGCCGCTATGGCTACACCTTC.

The chain combines TRBV12-3 or TRBV12-4 with TRBJ1-2; 7 positions agree with TRBD1. The CDR3 has 16 amino acids. The ends lost 4 bases at V and 4 bases at J; junction bases unmatched: 12. CDR3 protein: CASSSSDRVRVYGYTF. The CDR3 DNA reads as TGTGCCAGCAGTTCCTCCGACAGGGTCCGTGTCTATGGCTACACCTTC.

The chain couples TRBV24-1 to TRBJ2-5, with TRBD1 matching over 9 bases. J lost 5 bases, V lost 0 bases, and 3 bases had no gene match. The V gene's germline CDR1 is KGHDR and CDR2 SFDVKD. CDR3 size: 15 residues. CDR3 region: CATSDLTGGIETQYF. For the CDR3, the DNA is TGTGCCACCAGTGATTTGACAGGGGGCATTGAGACCCAGTACTTC.

The chain links TRBV18 to TRBJ1-4, with TRBD1 matching over 9 bases. The CDR3 is 13 amino acids. The ends lost 6 bases at V and 5 bases at J; junction bases unmatched: 1. Per the germline V gene, CDR1 is KGHSH and CDR2 is LQKENI. This CDR3 is CASSGTGNEKLFF. DNA of the CDR3: TGTGCCAGCTCCGGGACAGGGAATGAAAAACTGTTTTTT.

The chain carries TRBV7-9 and TRBJ2-7, with D perhaps matching TRBD1 (6 bases). V was trimmed by 5 bases and J by 3 bases, leaving 17 bases between them. The CDR3 has 15 amino acids. The germline V gene has CDR1 SEHNR and CDR2 FQNEAQ (reference sequence). CDR3 region: CASSERVGAYYEQYF. CDR3 nucleotide sequence: TGTGCCAGCAGCGAGAGGGTGGGGGCATACTACGAGCAGTACTTC.

This clonotype appeared a few times. The gene calls are TRBV10-3 and TRBJ2-1, with TRBD2 matching over 9 bases. The CDR3 is made up of 13 amino acids. V lost 8 bases to trimming and J lost 7 bases; unmatched junction nucleotides: 6. Germline lookup yields CDR1 ENHRY and CDR2 SYGVKD. The CDR3: CAIQAGGRNEQFF. DNA of the CDR3: TGTGCCATCCAAGCGGGAGGCCGGAATGAGCAGTTCTTC.

The table lists this clonotype with a count of one. The rearrangement links TRBV6-1 to TRBJ2-3; 8 positions match TRBD1. CDR1 is MNHNS, CDR2 SASEGT, per germline. V shed 6 bases and J 4 bases; nucleotides not matched to a gene: 9. This CDR3 comprises 15 residues. CDR3 sequence: CASRVSGGPSDTQYF. CDR3 DNA: TGTGCCAGCAGGGTATCAGGGGGCCCGTCAGATACGCAGTATTTT.

The chain combines TRBV20-1 with TRBJ1-2; D not resolved. The CDR3 spans 14 residues. The germline V and J ends were trimmed by 6 bases and 3 bases, with 17 bases remaining between them. Germline CDR1 is DFQATT and CDR2 is SNEGSKA (reference sequence). CDR3 sequence reads: CSAQSVRRDYGYTF. DNA for the CDR3: TGCAGTGCCCAATCCGTTAGGAGGGACTATGGCTACACCTTC.

In its sample, this clonotype was seen many times. The chain carries TRBV7-6 and TRBJ2-1, with 8 bases aligning to TRBD1. The V gene's germline CDR1 is SGHVS and CDR2 FNYEAQ. V lost 5 bases and J lost 8; bases outside the gene matches: 5. The CDR3 spans 13 residues. CDR3 in amino acids: CASSLDRADEQFF. The CDR3 bases are TGTGCCAGCAGCCTGGACAGGGCCGATGAGCAGTTCTTC.

This chain uses TRBV12-3 or TRBV12-4 with TRBJ1-5; D is uncertain. There are 15 residues in the CDR3. V lost 5 bases and J 3 bases, leaving 14 bases between the germline ends. CDR3 protein: CASSTSHGVNQPQHF. CDR3 nucleotide sequence: TGTGCCAGCAGTACAAGCCATGGGGTCAATCAGCCCCAGCATTTT.

The CDR3 DNA follows: TGTGCCATCAGTGAGTCTCTTTTGAGCCGGGGCTATGGCTACACCTTC. Its translation is CAISESLLSRGYGYTF. This rearrangement joins TRBV10-3 to TRBJ1-2; D ambiguous. Trimming removed 0 bases from V and 4 bases from J, with 15 bases in between. The CDR3 contains 16 residues. Germline V lookup: CDR1 ENHRY, CDR2 SYGVKD.

The V gene is TRBV25-1, the J gene TRBJ1-5; D is unclear. The CDR3 spans 13 residues. CDR1 and CDR2 (germline): MGHDK, SYGVNS. The V gene lost 1 base and the J gene lost 4 bases, with 5 bases spanning the gap. CDR3 in DNA: TGTGCCAGCAGTGAATTGGAGAATCAGCCCCAGCATTTT. Translating gives CASSELENQPQHF.

The gene calls are TRBV27 and TRBJ1-5; D not certain. Germline-derived CDR1 and CDR2 are MNHEY and SMNVEV (reference sequence). This CDR3 spans 13 amino acids. Trimming cost V 4 bases and J 1 base, with 5 bases left between them. The CDR3 DNA is TGTGCCAGCAGTTCAGTGAGCAATCAGCCCCAGCATTTT. This sequence encodes CASSSVSNQPQHF.

A single count supports this clonotype. The rearrangement links TRBV5-6 to TRBJ2-1; D may correspond to TRBD1 or TRBD2 (6 bases each). The CDR3 contains 11 residues. V was shortened by 9 bases and J by 12 bases, with 16 bases between the two germline ends. The germline V gene encodes CDR1 SGHDT and CDR2 YYEEEE. CDR3 DNA sequence: TGTGCCACCAACCCGTCGGGGGCGCAGTTCTTC. Its protein is CATNPSGAQFF.

The chain combines TRBV18 with TRBJ2-7; 8 bases agree with TRBD2. The CDR3 has 13 amino acids. Germline V gene sequence: CDR1 KGHSH, CDR2 LQKENI. The J segment lost 7 bases and the V segment lost 6 bases, leaving 8 bases of the junction unmatched. CDR3 bases: TGTGCCAGCTCCCAGAGCGGGAGCAGTGAGCAGTACTTC. Protein product: CASSQSGSSEQYF.

This clonotype was observed a few times. This chain links TRBV2 with TRBJ2-7, with D tentatively TRBD2 (5 bases). V was cut by 2 bases and J by 4 bases, with 15 bases left in between. The CDR3 totals 15 residues. Germline CDR1 and CDR2: SNHLY and FYNNEI. As DNA, the CDR3 is TGTGCCAGCAGTGAAACGGCTAGCCCCCTTTACGAGCAGTACTTC. It translates to CASSETASPLYEQYF.

This clonotype appeared a few times. The rearrangement joins TRBV7-9 to TRBJ2-3, with 11 nucleotides matching TRBD1. Germline trimming cut 7 bases from V and 2 bases from J; bases unmatched to any gene: 11. There are 17 residues in the CDR3. CDR1 SEHNR and CDR2 FQNEAQ come from the germline V gene (reference sequence). CDR3 loop: CASTRTGGGISTDTQYF. CDR3 nucleotide sequence: TGTGCCAGCACCCGGACAGGGGGCGGGATATCCACAGATACGCAGTATTTT.

The chain recombines TRBV7-8 with TRBJ2-1; D might be TRBD1 (6 bases). Trimming pared 0 bases from V and 4 bases from J, leaving 10 bases between. This CDR3 is 15 amino acids long. Germline CDR1 is SGHVS and CDR2 is FQNEAQ. This chain's CDR3 is CASSLAFGQYNEQFF. The CDR3 DNA follows: TGTGCCAGCAGCTTAGCGTTCGGACAGTACAATGAGCAGTTCTTC.

This chain joins TRBV24-1 and TRBJ1-5; D not resolved. Trimming removed 4 bases at V and 4 bases at J, with 10 bases between. Germline CDR1 is KGHDR and CDR2 is SFDVKD. The CDR3 contains 14 residues. Here the CDR3 DNA reads TGTGCCACCAGTGACCTACTTGAGAATCAGCCCCAGCATTTT. Protein: CATSDLLENQPQHF.

This clonotype was recorded a few times. The CDR3 nucleotides read TGCAGCGCCCCCTCCTCGGGGGGCTCCTACAATGAGCAGTTCTTC. This translates into CSAPSSGGSYNEQFF. The V gene is TRBV29-1, the J gene TRBJ2-1, with TRBD2 matching 7 bases. The CDR3 covers 15 residues. J lost 0 bases, V lost 7 bases, and 9 bases had no gene match. CDR1 and CDR2 (germline): SQVTM, ANQGSEA.

This clonotype was detected ten times or more. The J gene is TRBJ1-5, the V gene TRBV7-6; tentative D call: TRBD1 (5 bases). Per germline, CDR1 SGHVS and CDR2 FNYEAQ. CDR3 length equals 13 residues. The V and J ends lost 4 bases and 5 bases respectively, with 9 bases between them. The CDR3 here is CASSSRGDQPQHF. The CDR3 nucleotides read TGTGCCAGCAGCTCTAGGGGCGATCAGCCCCAGCATTTT.